This T cell receptor beta chain was obtained from a study of blood T cell repertoires in COVID-19. Study details: Whether acute or convalescent, the COVID-19 samples came from the United States, Italy and Spain.

Per the original methods: Amplification with reference gene primers provided the estimates of nucleated cell counts. The table came from immunoSEQ multiplex PCR; TCRdb's copy has only in-frame clones and leaves some out. Clone size and the V and J calls come from that table; the DNA yielded D and trimming. This table has approximately 390,000 clones, more than 75% appearing once. Participants' own reports of clinical history determined their cohort assignment. Recovered status in Cohort 3 required two negative PCRs, clearance, or symptom resolution. The length of the CDR3 is 15 residues. Germline values: CDR1 LGHDT, CDR2 YNNKEL (reference sequence). V lost 2 bases to trimming and J lost 2 bases; unmatched junction nucleotides: 3.

The receptor's source is a woman in her 50s who had recovered from COVID-19. The V and J genes are TRBV3-1 (or the pseudogene TRBV3-2) and TRBJ2-1; 7 positions agree with TRBD1. Input material: PBMCs or T cells enriched from blood (not recorded which). CDR3 sequence: CASSQSGQAYNEQFF. DNA for the CDR3: TGTGCCAGCAGCCAATCAGGACAGGCCTACAATGAGCAGTTCTTC.